The next 15 T cell receptor beta chains were all read from a single sample in a study of OX40 agonist ivuxolimab in advanced cancers. Clones were sequenced by immunoSEQ multiplex PCR, and TCRdb holds only the in-frame ones, with some missing. Of about 110,000 clones listed, 75% to 95% were seen once; the top ten hold 0.66%. This sample comprised CD4+ or CD8+ T cells sorted from blood, obtained in a trial of the OX40 agonist ivuxolimab. The receptors shown here come from an adult with an advanced solid tumor such as melanoma, head and neck, liver or kidney cancer.

CDR3 protein: CASSLFPSPTYNEQFF. CDR3 sequence (DNA): TGTGCCAGCAGTTTATTTCCTAGTCCCACCTACAATGAGCAGTTCTTC. The rearrangement links TRBV27 to TRBJ2-1, with D unclear. This CDR3 is built from 16 residues. The V end was cut by 1 base, the J end by 2 bases, with 12 bases between. CDR1 and CDR2 from the germline V gene are MNHEY and SMNVEV (reference sequence).

V is TRBV28 and J is TRBJ2-1; TRBD1 aligns across 7 bases. Germline-derived CDR1 and CDR2 are MDHEN and SYDVKM. The V segment lost 7 bases and the J segment 6 bases; nucleotides outside the gene matches: 15. This CDR3 is built from 16 residues. The CDR3, as DNA: TGTGCCAGCAATAGCCAAGGACAGGATAAGGCCAATGAGCAGTTCTTC. Its translation is CASNSQGQDKANEQFF.

This chain connects TRBV5-6 to TRBJ1-1; 7 bases match TRBD1. Trimming took 0 bases from V and 2 from J; bases not matched to a gene: 1. Germline loops: CDR1 SGHDT, CDR2 YYEEEE. The CDR3 sequence is 14 residues long. CDR3 sequence: CASSLEGANTEAFF. CDR3 coding DNA: TGTGCCAGCAGCTTGGAGGGGGCTAACACTGAAGCTTTCTTT.

The rearrangement links TRBV10-3 to TRBJ2-1, with 8 positions matching TRBD1. CDR3 length equals 14 residues. Germline CDR1 reads ENHRY; CDR2 reads SYGVKD. V was pared by 5 bases and J by 5 bases, with 5 bases of the junction left unmatched. Written as DNA, the CDR3 is TGTGCCATCAGTCGAGACAGGGGAAACAATGAGCAGTTCTTC. It translates to CAISRDRGNNEQFF.

The chain recombines TRBV6-5 with TRBJ1-1, with 12 bases matching TRBD1. CDR3 length: 16 residues. V shed 0 bases, J shed 6 bases, and the junction held 5 bases outside the gene matches. Germline assignment: CDR1 MNHEY and CDR2 SVGAGI. CDR3 in amino acids: CASSYSIGTGGPEAFF. As DNA, the CDR3 is TGTGCCAGCAGTTACTCGATAGGGACAGGGGGCCCTGAAGCTTTCTTT.

The chain employs TRBV6-1 and TRBJ2-7, with D perhaps being TRBD1 or TRBD2 (5 bases each). The CDR3 has 14 amino acids. Trimming stripped 5 bases from V and 2 bases from J, with 13 bases between. Germline-derived CDR1 and CDR2 are MNHNS and SASEGT. The CDR3 reads CASSPRDQTYEQYF. The CDR3 nucleotides are TGTGCCAGCAGTCCCCGGGACCAAACCTACGAGCAGTACTTC.

This sequence joins TRBV15 and TRBJ1-3; D gene uncertain. There are 15 residues in the CDR3. Germline CDR1 reads LNHNV; CDR2 reads YYDKDF (reference sequence). Trimming left V 0 bases short and J 0 bases short, with 6 bases between. CDR3 sequence: CATSRDLGSGNTIYF. Written as DNA, the CDR3 is TGTGCCACCAGCAGAGATCTCGGCTCTGGAAACACCATATATTTT.

This chain connects TRBV7-9 to TRBJ2-7, with TRBD1 matching over 9 bases. The ends lost 4 bases at V and 6 bases at J; junction bases unmatched: 7. Germline CDR1 reads SEHNR; CDR2 reads FQNEAQ (reference sequence). The CDR3 consists of 14 residues. CDR3 sequence reads: CASSSGTGRGEQYF. The CDR3 DNA follows: TGTGCCAGCAGCTCCGGGACAGGGAGAGGCGAGCAGTACTTC.

The chain combines TRBV2 with TRBJ2-4; a possible D gene is TRBD2 (6 bases). The V gene's germline CDR1 is SNHLY and CDR2 FYNNEI. Trimming stripped 0 bases from V and 0 bases from J, with 21 bases between. The CDR3 covers 20 residues. The CDR3 sequence: CASSEALLGEARPAKNIQYF. CDR3 nucleotides: TGTGCCAGCAGTGAAGCGCTTTTGGGGGAGGCCCGGCCAGCCAAAAACATTCAGTACTTC.

This chain links TRBV20-1 with TRBJ1-1, with D unclear. This CDR3 contains 11 residues. CDR1 DFQATT and CDR2 SNEGSKA come from the germline V gene (reference sequence). CDR3 nucleotide sequence: TGCAGGCTAGGAGAGAACACTGAAGCTTTCTTT. This sequence encodes CRLGENTEAFF.

This sequence joins TRBV5-4 and TRBJ2-7; TRBD2 matches at 11 bases. Germline CDR1 and CDR2: SGHNT and YYREEE (reference sequence). Trimming at V came to 5 bases and at J to 4 bases, leaving 5 bases not matched to a gene. This CDR3 spans 14 amino acids. CDR3 bases: TGTGCCAGCAGGACCGGGACTAGCGGTTACGAGCAGTACTTC. It specifies CASRTGTSGYEQYF.

The V gene is TRBV19, the J gene TRBJ1-5; the D gene is possibly TRBD1 (5 bases). Germline V CDR1 and CDR2: LNHDA, SQIVND (reference sequence). V lost 6 bases and J lost 9, with 15 bases in between. This CDR3 region has 13 residues. As DNA, the CDR3 is TGTGCCAGTAGGGGGGGGGAATTCGGGCCCCAGCATTTT. This codes for CASRGGEFGPQHF.

The chain combines TRBV30 with TRBJ1-4; TRBD1 is a possible D gene (6 bases). From germline, CDR1 is GTSNPN and CDR2 SVGIG (reference sequence). Trimming cost V 2 bases and J 3 bases, with 10 bases left between them. There are 14 residues in the CDR3. The CDR3 bases are TGTGCCTGGAGTAAGGGGGGGTCTAATGAAAAACTGTTTTTT. This sequence encodes CAWSKGGSNEKLFF. The variable domain in full, completed from reference TRBV30 and TRBJ1-4, reads SQTIHQWPATLVQPVGSPLSLECTVEGTSNPNLYWYRQAAGRGLQLLFYSVGIGQISSEVPQNLSASRPQDRQFILSSKKLLLSDSGFYLCAWSKGGSNEKLFFGSGTQLSVL.

The chain joins TRBV6-5 to TRBJ2-5; no reliable D call. The V end lost 9 bases, the J end lost 2 bases, and 13 bases lay between the germline ends. The CDR3 spans 13 residues. Germline loops: CDR1 MNHEY, CDR2 SVGAGI. The chain's CDR3 is CASGQVLQETQYF. The DNA for the CDR3 is TGTGCCAGTGGGCAGGTCCTACAAGAGACCCAGTACTTC.

This chain links TRBV7-2 with TRBJ1-5; possibly TRBD1 for D (5 bases). Germline V gene lookup returns CDR1 SGHTA and CDR2 FQGNSA. Trimming stripped 5 bases from V and 3 bases from J, with 11 bases between. The CDR3 is 14 residues long. DNA for the CDR3: TGTGCCAGCAGCCCCGGGACGGCCAATCAGCCCCAGCATTTT. Its translation is CASSPGTANQPQHF. Combining the CDR3 with reference TRBV7-2 and TRBJ1-5 gives the whole variable domain GAGVSQSPSNKVTEKGKDVELRCDPISGHTALYWYRQSLGQGLEFLIYFQGNSAPDKSGLPSDRFSAERTGGSVSTLTIQRTQQEDSAVYLCASSPGTANQPQHFGDGTRLSIL.